This T cell receptor beta chain was profiled in a study of shared clonotypes between healthy human individuals. Researchers ran the assay at a deep level. This table comes from immunoSEQ multiplex PCR, and its TCRdb copy is limited to in-frame clones, with some not included. The sample contains 2,500,000 or so clones, 85% to 95% of which appear only once. This clone was picked up one time. The study enrolled healthy HIV-negative adults without recent acute infections or vaccinations as donors. The sequence derives from a man between 18 and 29 years old in good health. Some clones in this sample may be carry-over from other donors' samples. The specimen was naive CD4+ T cells from PBMCs. Subset reported: CD45RA+ positively selected.

The CDR3, as DNA: TGTGCCAGCAGCCGAACGGGACTAGCGGTTCCCTACGAGCAGTACTTC. Translating it yields CASSRTGLAVPYEQYF. The chain links TRBV6-6 to TRBJ2-7, with 11 bases lining up with TRBD2. The CDR3 totals 16 residues. The trim removed 6 bases at V and 2 bases at J, leaving 9 bases unmatched. CDR1 is MNHNY, CDR2 SVGAGI, per germline (reference sequence).